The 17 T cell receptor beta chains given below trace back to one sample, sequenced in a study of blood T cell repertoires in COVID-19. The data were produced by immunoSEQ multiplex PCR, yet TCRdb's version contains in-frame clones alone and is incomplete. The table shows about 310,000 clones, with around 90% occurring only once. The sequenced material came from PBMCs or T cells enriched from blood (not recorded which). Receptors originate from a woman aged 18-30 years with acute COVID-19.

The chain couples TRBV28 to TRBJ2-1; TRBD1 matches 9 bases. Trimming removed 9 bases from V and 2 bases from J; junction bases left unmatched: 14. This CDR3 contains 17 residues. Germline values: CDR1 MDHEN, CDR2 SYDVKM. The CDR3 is CASRGDREGRTYNEQFF. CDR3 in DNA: TGTGCCAGTAGGGGGGACAGGGAGGGGCGTACCTACAATGAGCAGTTCTTC.

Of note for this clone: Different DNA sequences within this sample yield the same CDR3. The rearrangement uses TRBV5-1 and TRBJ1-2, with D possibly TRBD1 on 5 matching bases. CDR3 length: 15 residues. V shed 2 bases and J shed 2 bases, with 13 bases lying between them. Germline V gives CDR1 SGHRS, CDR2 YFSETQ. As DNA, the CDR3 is TGCGCCAGCAGCTTAGGAGGGGCCGAAAACTATGGCTACACCTTC. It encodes CASSLGGAENYGYTF.

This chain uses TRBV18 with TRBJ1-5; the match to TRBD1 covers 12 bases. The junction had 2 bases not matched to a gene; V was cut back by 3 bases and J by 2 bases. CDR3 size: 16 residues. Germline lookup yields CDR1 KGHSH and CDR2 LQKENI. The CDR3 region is CASSPGTGGGNQPQHF. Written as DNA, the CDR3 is TGTGCCAGCTCACCGGGGACAGGGGGCGGCAATCAGCCCCAGCATTTT.

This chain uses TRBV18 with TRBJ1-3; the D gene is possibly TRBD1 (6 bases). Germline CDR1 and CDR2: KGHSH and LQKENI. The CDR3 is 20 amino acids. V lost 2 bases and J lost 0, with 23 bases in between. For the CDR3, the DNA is TGTGCCAGCTCACCAACCGTAGGACAGAGCCCTAAAAACTCTGGAAACACCATATATTTT. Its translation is CASSPTVGQSPKNSGNTIYF.

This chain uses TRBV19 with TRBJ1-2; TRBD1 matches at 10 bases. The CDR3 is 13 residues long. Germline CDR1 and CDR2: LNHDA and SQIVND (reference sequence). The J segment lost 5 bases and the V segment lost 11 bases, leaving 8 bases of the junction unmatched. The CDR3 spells CASSDRGIYGYTF. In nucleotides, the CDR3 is TGTGCCTCTTCGGACAGGGGGATTTATGGCTACACCTTC.

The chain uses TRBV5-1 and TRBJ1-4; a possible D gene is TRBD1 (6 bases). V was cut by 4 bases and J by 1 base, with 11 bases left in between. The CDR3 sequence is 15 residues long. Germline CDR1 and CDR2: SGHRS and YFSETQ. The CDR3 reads CASSARRGTNEKLFF. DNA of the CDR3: TGCGCCAGCAGCGCCCGCAGGGGAACTAATGAAAAACTGTTTTTT.

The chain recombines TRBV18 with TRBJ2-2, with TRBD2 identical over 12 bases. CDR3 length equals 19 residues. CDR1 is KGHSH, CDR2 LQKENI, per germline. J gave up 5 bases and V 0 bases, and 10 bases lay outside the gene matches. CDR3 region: CASSPPLGLAGPWTGELFF. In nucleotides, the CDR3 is TGTGCCAGCTCACCACCTCTGGGACTAGCGGGTCCATGGACCGGGGAGCTGTTTTTT.

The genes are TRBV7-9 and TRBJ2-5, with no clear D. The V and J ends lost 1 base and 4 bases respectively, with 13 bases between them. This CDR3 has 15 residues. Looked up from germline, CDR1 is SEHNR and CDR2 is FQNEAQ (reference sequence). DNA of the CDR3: TGTGCCAGCAGCTTAGTCGGCCAGGCAGGAGAGACCCAGTACTTC. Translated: CASSLVGQAGETQYF.

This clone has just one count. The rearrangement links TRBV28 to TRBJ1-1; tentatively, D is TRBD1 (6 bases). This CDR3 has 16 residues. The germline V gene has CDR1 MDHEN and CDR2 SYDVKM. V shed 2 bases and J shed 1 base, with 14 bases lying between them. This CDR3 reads CASSLIRAGENTEAFF. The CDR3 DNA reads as TGTGCCAGCAGTTTAATCCGGGCAGGGGAGAACACTGAAGCTTTCTTT. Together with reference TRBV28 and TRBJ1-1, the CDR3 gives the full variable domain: DVKVTQSSRYLVKRTGEKVFLECVQDMDHENMFWYRQDPGLGLRLIYFSYDVKMKEKGDIPEGYSVSREKKERFSLILESASTNQTSMYLCASSLIRAGENTEAFFGQGTRLTVV.

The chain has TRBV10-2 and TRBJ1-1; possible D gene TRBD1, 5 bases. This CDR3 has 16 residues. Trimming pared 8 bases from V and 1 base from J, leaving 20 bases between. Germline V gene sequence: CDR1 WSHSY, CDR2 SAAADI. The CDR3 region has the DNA TGCGCCAGCCTTCGTCCGAAGGGGAATCCGAACACTGAAGCTTTCTTT. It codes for CASLRPKGNPNTEAFF.

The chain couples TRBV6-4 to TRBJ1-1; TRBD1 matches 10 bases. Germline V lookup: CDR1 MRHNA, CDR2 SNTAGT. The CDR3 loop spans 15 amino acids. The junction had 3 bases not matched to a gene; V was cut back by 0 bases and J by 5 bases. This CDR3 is CASSDSGQGGTEAFF. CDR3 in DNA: TGTGCCAGCAGTGACTCCGGACAGGGGGGAACTGAAGCTTTCTTT.

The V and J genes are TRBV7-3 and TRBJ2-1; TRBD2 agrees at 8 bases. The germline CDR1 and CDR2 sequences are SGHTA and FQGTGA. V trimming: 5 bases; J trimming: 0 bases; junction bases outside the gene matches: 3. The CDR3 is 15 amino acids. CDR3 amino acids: CASSAGTSSYNEQFF. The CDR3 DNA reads TGTGCCAGCAGCGCCGGGACTAGCTCCTACAATGAGCAGTTCTTC.

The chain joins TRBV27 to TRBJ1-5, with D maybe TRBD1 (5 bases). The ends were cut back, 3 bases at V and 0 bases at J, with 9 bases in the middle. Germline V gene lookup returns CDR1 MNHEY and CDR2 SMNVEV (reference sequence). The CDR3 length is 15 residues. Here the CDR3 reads CASSFAGNSNQPQHF. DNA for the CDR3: TGTGCCAGCAGTTTTGCAGGGAATAGCAATCAGCCCCAGCATTTT.

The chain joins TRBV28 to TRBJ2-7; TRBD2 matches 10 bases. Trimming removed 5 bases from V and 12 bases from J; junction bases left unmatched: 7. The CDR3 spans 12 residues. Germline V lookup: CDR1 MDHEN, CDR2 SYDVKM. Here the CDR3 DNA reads TGTGCCAGCAGTCAGATAGCGGGAGGCTGGTACTTC. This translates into CASSQIAGGWYF. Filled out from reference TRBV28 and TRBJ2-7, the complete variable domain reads DVKVTQSSRYLVKRTGEKVFLECVQDMDHENMFWYRQDPGLGLRLIYFSYDVKMKEKGDIPEGYSVSREKKERFSLILESASTNQTSMYLCASSQIAGGWYFGPGTRLTVT.

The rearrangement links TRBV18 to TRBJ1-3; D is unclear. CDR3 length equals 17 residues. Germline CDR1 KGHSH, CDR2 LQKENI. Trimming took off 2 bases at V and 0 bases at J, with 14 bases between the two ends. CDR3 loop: CASSPGKEWSSGNTIYF. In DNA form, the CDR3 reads TGTGCCAGCTCACCAGGTAAAGAGTGGAGCTCTGGAAACACCATATATTTT.

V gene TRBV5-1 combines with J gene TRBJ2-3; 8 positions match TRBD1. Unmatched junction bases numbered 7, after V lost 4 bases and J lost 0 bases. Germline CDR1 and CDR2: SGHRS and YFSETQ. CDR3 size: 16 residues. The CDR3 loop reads CASSPGQGLSTDTQYF. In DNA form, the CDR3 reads TGCGCCAGCAGCCCCGGACAGGGATTAAGCACAGATACGCAGTATTTT.

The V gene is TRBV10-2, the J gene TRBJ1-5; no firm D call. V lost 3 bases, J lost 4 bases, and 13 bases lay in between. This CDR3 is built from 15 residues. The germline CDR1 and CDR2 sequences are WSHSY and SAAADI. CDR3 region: CASSDTSRANQPQHF. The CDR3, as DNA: TGCGCCAGCAGTGACACCTCGAGGGCGAATCAGCCCCAGCATTTT.